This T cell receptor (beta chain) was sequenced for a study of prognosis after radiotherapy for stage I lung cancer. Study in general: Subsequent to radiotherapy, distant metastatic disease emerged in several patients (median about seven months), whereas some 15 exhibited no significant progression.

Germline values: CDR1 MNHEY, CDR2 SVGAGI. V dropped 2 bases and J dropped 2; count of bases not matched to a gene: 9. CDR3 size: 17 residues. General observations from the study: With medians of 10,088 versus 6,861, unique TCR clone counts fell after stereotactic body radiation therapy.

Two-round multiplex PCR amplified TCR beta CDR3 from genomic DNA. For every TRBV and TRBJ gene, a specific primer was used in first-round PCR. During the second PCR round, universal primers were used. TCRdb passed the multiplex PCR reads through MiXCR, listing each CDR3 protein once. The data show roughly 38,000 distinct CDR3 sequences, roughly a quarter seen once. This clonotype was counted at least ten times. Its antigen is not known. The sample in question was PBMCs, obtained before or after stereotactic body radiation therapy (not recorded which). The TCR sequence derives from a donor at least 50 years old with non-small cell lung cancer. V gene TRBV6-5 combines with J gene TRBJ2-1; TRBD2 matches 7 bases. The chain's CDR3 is CASSYNGWEGTYNEQFF. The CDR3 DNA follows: TGTGCCAGCAGTTACAATGGTTGGGAGGGGACCTACAATGAGCAGTTCTTC.